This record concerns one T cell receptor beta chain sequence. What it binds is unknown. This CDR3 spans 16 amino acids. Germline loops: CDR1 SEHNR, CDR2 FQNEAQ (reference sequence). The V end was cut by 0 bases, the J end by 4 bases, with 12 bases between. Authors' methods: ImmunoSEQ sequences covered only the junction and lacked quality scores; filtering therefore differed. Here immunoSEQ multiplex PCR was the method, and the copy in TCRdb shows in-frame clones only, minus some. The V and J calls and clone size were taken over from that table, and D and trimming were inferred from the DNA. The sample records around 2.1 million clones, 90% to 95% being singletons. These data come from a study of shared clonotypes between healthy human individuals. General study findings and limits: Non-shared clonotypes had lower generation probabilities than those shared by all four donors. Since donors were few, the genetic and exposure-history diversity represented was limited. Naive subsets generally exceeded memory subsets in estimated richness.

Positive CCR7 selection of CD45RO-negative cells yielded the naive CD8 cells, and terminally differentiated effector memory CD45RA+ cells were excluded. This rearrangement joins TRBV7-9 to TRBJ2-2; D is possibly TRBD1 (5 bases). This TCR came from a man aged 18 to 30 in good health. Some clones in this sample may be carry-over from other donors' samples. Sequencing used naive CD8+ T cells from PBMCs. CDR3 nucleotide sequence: TGTGCCAGCAGCTTAGCCCCCCCAGGGATCACCGGGGAGCTGTTTTTT. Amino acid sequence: CASSLAPPGITGELFF.